This T cell receptor beta chain is from a study of blood T cells in healthy people across ages. Study-level points and caveats: Leaving the PBMCs unsorted stopped any conclusive comparison of naive versus antigen-experienced cells.

A sample-barcoded 5' primer and a J-beta primer mix were used in a second PCR of roughly 7 to 12 cycles. In TCRdb, the 5' RACE reads were re-called with MiXCR into one record per CDR3 protein. Among about 840,000 distinct CDR3 sequences listed, under 35% were seen once. Notes on this clonotype: What it recognizes is unknown. The junction shows a germline mismatch at one end, possibly a read error.

The CDR3 length is 12 residues. The same data also contributed to another study, on T cells of mothers and their children. That paper notes: Per child, around 3 million TCR beta CDR3 reads were obtained, against over 9.5 million per mother.

Sequencing was performed on blood. The sequence came from a woman between 40 and 55 years old in good health. This sequence joins TRBV12-3 or TRBV12-4 and TRBJ2-5; D is ambiguous. The CDR3 sequence: CASSGVQETRYF. CDR3 sequence (DNA): TGTGCCAGCTCCGGTGTGCAAGAGACCCGGTACTTC.